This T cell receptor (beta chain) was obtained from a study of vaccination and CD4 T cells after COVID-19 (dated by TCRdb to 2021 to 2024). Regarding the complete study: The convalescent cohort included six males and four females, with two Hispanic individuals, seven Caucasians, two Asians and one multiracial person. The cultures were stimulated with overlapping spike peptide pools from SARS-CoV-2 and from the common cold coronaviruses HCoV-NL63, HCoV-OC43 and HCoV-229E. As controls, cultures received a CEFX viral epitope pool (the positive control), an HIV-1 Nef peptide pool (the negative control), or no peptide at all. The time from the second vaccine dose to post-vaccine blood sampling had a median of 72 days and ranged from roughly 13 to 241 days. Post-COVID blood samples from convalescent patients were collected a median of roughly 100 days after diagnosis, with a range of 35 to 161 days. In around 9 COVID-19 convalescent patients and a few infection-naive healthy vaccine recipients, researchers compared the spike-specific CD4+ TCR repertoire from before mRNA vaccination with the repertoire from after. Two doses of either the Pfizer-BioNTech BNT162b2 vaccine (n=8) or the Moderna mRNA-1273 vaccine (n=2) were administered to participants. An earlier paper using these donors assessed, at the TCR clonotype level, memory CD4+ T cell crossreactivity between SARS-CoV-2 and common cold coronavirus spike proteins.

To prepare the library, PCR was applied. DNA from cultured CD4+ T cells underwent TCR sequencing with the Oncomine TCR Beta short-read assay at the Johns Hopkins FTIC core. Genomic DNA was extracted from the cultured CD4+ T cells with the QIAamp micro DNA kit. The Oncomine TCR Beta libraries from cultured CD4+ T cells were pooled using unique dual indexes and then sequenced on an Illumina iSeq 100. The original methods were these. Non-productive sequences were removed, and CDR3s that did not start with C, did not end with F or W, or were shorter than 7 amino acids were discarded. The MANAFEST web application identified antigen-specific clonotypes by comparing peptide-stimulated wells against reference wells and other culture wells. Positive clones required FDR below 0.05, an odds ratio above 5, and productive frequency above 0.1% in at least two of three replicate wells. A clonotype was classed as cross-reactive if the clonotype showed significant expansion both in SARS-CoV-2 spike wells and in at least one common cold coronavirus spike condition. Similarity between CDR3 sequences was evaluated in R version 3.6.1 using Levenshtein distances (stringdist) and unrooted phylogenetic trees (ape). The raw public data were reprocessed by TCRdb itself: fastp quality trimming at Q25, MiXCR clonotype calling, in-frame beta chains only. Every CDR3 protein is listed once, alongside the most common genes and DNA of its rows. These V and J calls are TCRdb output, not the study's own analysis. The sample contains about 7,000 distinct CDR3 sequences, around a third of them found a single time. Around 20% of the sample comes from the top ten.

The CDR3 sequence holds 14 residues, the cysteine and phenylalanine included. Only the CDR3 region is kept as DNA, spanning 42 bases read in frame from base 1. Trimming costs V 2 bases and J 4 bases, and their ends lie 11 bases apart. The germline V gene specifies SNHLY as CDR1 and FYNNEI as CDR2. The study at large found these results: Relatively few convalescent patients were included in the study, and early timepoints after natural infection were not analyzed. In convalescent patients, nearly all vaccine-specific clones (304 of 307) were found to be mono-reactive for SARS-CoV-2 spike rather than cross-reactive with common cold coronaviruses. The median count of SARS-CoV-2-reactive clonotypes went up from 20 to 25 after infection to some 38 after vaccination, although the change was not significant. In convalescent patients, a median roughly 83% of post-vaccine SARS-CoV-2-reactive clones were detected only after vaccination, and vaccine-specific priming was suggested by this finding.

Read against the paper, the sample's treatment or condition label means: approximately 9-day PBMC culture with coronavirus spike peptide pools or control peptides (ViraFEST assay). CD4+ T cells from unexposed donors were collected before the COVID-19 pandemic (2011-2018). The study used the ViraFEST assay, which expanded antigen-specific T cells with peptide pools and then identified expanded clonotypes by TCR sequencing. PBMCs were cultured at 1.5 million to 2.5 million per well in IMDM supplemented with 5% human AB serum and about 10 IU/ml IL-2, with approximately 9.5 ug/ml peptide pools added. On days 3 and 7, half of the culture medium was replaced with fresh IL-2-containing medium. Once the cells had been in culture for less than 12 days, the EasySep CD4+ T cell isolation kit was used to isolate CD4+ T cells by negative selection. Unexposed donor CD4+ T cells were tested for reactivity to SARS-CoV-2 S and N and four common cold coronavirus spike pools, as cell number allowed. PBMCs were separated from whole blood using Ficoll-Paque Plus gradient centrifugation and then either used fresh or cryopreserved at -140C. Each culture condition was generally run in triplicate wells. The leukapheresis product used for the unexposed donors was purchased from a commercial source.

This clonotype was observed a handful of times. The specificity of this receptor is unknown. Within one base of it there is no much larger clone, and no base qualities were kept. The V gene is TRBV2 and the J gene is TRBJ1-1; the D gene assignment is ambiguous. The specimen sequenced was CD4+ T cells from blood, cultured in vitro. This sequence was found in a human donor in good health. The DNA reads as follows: TGTGCCAGCAGTGAACTAGGGTATGGCACTGAAGCTTTCTTT. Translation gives CASSELGYGTEAFF.